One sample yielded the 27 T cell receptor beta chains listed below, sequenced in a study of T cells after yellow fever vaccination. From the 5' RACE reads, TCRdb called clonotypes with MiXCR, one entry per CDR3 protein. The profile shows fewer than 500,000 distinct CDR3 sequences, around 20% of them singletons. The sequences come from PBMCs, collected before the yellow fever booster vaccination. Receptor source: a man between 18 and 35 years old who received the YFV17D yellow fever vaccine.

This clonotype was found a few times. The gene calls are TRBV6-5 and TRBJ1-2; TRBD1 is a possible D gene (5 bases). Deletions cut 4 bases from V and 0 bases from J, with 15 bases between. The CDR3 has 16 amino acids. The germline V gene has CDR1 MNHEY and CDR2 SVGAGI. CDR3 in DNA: TGTGCCAGCAGTTTAGATGGCAGGGTCGCTAACTATGGCTACACCTTC. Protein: CASSLDGRVANYGYTF.

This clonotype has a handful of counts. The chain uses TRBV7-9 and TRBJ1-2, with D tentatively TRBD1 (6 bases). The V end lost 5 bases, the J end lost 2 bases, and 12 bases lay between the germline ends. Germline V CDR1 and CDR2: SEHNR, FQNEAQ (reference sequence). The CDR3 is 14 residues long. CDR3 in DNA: TGTGCCAGCAGCCAATACAGGGAAAACTATGGCTACACCTTC. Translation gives CASSQYRENYGYTF.

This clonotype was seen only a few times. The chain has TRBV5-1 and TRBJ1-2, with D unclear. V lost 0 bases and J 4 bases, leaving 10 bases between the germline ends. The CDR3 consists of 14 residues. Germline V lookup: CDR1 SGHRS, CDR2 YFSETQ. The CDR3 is CASSLAYGSYGYTF. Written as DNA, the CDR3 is TGCGCCAGCAGCTTGGCCTACGGTTCCTATGGCTACACCTTC.

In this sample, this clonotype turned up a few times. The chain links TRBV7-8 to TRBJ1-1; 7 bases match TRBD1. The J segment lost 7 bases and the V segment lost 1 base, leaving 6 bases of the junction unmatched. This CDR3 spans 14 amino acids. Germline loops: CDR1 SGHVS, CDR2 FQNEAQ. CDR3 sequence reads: CASSLVLRDSEAFF. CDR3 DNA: TGTGCCAGCAGCTTAGTGTTACGGGACAGTGAAGCTTTCTTT.

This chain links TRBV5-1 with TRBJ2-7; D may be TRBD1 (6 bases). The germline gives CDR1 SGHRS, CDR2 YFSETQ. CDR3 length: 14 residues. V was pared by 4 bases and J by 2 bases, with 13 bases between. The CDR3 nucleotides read TGCGCCAGCAGCCCCTTCCAGGGGACCTACGAGCAGTACTTC. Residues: CASSPFQGTYEQYF.

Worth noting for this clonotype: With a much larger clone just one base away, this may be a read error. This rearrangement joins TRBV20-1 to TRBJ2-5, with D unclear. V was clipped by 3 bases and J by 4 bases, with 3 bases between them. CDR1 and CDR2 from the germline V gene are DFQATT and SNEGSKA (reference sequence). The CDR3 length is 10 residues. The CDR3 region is CSASIETQYF. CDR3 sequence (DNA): TGCAGTGCTAGTATAGAGACCCAGTACTTC.

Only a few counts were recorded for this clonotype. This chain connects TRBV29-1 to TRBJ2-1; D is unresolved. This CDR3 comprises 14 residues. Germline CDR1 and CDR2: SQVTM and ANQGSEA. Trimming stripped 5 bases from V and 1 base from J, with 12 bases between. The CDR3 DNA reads TGCAGCGTTATGGGTCTAGGGTCCTACAATGAGCAGTTCTTC. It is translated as CSVMGLGSYNEQFF.

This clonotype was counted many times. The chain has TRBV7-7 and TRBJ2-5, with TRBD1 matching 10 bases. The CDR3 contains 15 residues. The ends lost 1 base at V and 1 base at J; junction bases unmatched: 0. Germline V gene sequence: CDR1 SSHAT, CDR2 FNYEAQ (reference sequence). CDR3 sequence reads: CASSLGTGGQETQYF. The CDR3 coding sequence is TGTGCCAGCAGCTTAGGGACAGGGGGCCAAGAGACCCAGTACTTC.

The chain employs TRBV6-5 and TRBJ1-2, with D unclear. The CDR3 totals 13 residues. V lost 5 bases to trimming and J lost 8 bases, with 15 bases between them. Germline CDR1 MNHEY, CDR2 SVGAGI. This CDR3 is CASSGGSLEGYTF. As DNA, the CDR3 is TGTGCCAGCAGTGGAGGGAGTTTGGAGGGCTACACCTTC.

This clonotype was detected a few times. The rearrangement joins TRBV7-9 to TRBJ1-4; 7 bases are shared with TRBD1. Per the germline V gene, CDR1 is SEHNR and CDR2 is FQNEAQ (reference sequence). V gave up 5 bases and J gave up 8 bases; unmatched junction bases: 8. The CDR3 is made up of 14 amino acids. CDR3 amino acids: CASSQRDSKEKLFF. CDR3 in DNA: TGTGCCAGCAGCCAACGGGACAGTAAAGAAAAACTGTTTTTT.

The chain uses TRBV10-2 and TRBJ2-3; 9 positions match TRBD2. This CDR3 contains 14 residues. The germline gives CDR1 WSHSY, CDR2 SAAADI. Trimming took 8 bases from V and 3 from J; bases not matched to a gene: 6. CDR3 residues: CASAQGLATDTQYF. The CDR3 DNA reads TGCGCCAGCGCCCAAGGACTAGCGACAGATACGCAGTATTTT.

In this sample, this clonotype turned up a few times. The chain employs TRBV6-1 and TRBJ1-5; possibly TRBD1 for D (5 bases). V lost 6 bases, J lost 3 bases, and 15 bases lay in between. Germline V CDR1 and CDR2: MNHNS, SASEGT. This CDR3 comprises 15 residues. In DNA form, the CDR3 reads TGTGCCAGCAGGACGACACAGGCGTTCAATCAGCCCCAGCATTTT. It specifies CASRTTQAFNQPQHF.

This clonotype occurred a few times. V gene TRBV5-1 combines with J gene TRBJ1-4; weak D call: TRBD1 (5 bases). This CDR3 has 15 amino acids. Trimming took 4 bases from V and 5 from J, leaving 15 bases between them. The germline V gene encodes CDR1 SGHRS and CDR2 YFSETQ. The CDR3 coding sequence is TGCGCCAGCAGCCGCGCCGGGGGTAGGAATGAAAAACTGTTTTTT. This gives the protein CASSRAGGRNEKLFF.

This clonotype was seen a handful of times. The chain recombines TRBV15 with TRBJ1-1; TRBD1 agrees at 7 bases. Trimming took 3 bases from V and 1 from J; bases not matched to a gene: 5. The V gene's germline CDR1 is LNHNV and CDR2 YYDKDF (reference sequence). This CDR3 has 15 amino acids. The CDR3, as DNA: TGTGCCACCAGCAGTCCTAACAGGGGGAACACTGAAGCTTTCTTT. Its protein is CATSSPNRGNTEAFF.

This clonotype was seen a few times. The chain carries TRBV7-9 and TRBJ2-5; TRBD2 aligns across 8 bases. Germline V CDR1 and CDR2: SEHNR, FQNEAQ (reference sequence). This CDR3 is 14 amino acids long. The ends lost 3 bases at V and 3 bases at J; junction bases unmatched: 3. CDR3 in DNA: TGTGCCAGCAGCTTGTCGGGACTAGAAGAGACCCAGTACTTC. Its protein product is CASSLSGLEETQYF.

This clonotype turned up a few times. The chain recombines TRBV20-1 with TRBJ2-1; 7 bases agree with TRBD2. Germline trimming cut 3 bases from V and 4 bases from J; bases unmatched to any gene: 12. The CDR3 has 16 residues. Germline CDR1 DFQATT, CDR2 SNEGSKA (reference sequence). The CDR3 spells CSASSRRLAEYNEQFF. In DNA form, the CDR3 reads TGCAGTGCTAGCTCTCGAAGGCTAGCGGAATACAATGAGCAGTTCTTC.

CDR3 coding DNA: TGTGCCAGCAAACCAGGGGTTACTTCTGGGGCCAACGTCCTGACTTTC. Protein sequence: CASKPGVTSGANVLTF. This sequence joins TRBV27 and TRBJ2-6; a possible D gene is TRBD1 (6 bases). Deletions cut 7 bases from V and 1 base from J, with 14 bases between. The germline CDR1 and CDR2 sequences are MNHEY and SMNVEV (reference sequence). The CDR3 has 16 residues.

The CDR3 protein is CASSPDLTRAQYF. CDR3 sequence (DNA): TGTGCCAGCTCACCGGATCTAACGCGCGCCCAGTACTTC. The V call is TRBV18, the J call TRBJ2-5; D remains unclear. The CDR3 extends over 13 amino acids. Germline-derived CDR1 and CDR2 are KGHSH and LQKENI. V dropped 3 bases and J dropped 9 bases, with 14 bases sitting between them.

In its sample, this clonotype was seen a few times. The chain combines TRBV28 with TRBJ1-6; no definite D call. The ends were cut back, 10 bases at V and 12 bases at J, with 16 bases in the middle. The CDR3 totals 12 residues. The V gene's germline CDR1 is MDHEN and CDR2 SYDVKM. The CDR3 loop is CATTQAVKPLHF. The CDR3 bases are TGTGCCACCACTCAAGCTGTAAAACCCCTCCACTTT. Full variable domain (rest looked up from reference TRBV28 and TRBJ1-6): DVKVTQSSRYLVKRTGEKVFLECVQDMDHENMFWYRQDPGLGLRLIYFSYDVKMKEKGDIPEGYSVSREKKERFSLILESASTNQTSMYLCATTQAVKPLHFGNGTRLTVT.

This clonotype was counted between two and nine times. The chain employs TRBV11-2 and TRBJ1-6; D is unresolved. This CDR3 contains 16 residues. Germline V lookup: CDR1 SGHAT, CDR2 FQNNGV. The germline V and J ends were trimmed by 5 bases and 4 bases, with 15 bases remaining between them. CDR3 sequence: CASSGPLAGYNSPLHF. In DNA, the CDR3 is TGTGCCAGCAGCGGCCCTCTCGCGGGATATAATTCACCCCTCCACTTT.

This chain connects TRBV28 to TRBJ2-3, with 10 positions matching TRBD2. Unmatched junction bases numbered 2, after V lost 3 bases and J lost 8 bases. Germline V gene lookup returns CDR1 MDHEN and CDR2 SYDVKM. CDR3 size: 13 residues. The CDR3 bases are TGTGCCAGCAGTTTCCCTAGCGGGGGTACGCAGTATTTT. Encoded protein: CASSFPSGGTQYF.

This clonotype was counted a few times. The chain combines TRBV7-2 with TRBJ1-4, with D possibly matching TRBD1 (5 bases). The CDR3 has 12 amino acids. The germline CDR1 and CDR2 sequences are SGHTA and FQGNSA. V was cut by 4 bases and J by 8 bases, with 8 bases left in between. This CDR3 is CASSSDREKLFF. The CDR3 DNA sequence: TGTGCCAGCAGCTCAGACAGAGAAAAACTGTTTTTT.

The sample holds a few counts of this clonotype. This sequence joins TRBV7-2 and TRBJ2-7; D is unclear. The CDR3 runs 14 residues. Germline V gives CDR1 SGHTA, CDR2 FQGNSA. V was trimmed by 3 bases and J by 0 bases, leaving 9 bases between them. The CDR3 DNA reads TGTGCCAGCAGCTTCCTGGATGGCTCCTACGAGCAGTACTTC. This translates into CASSFLDGSYEQYF.

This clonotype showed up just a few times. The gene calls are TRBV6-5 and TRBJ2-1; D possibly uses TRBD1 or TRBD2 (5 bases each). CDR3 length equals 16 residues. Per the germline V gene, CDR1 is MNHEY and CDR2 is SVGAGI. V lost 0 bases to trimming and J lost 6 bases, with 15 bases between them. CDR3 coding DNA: TGTGCCAGCAGTTACTCTGGGGGTATCTCATTCAATGAGCAGTTCTTC. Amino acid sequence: CASSYSGGISFNEQFF.

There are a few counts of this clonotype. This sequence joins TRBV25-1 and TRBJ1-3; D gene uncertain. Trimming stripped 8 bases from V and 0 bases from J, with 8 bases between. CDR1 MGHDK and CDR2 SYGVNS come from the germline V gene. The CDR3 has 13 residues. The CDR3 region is CASCSSSGNTIYF. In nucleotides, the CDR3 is TGTGCCAGCTGTAGTAGCTCTGGAAACACCATATATTTT.

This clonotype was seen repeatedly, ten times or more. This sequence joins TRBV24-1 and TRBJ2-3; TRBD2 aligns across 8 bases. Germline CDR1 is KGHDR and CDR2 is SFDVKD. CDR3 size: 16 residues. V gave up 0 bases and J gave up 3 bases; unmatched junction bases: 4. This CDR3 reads CATSDLRRGVTDTQYF. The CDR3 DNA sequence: TGTGCCACCAGTGATTTGCGGCGGGGGGTTACAGATACGCAGTATTTT.

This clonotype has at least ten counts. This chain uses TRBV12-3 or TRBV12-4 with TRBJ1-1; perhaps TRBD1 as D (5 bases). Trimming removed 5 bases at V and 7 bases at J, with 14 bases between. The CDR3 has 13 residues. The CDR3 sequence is CASSMSGTVEAFF. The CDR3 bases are TGTGCCAGCAGTATGAGTGGGACCGTTGAAGCTTTCTTT.